The sequence of this TCR beta chain was determined in a study of HIV-infected children after antiretroviral therapy interruption. Overall study context: Recorded EBV and CMV exposure existed for most children. Interruption-arm samples span weeks 0, 12, interruption end (24 or 48), and about 3 years post-study.

This clonotype occurred many times. Treatment: PENTA 11 planned treatment interruption arm or continuous ART arm. Unique molecular identifiers were included in an RNA-based 3' RACE TCR library. Each CDR3 protein gets one entry after TCRdb re-called the 3' RACE reads with MiXCR. The sample comprises about 46,000 distinct CDR3 sequences, 4.3% of which are singletons, and approximately 0.7% rests with the top ten. The CDR3 is 9 amino acids. The starting material was CD45RA+ CD4+ T cells from PBMCs, pooled from several time points, obtained from a donor given antiretroviral therapy, either interrupted or continuous. Described subset: naive CD4+ CD45RA+ CD45RO- T cells. This chain uses TRBV21-1 with TRBJ2-4. TRBV21-1 is tagged as a pseudogene. The receptor was derived from a pool of human donors with HIV. The CDR3 DNA follows: TGTGCCAGCAGCAAAATCGGTCACTTC. Translated: CASSKIGHF.